Given below is one T cell receptor beta chain in context. Its antigen is still unknown. Generated by immunoSEQ multiplex PCR, the TCRdb table keeps only in-frame clones and is missing some. The sample contains about 2.2 million clones, around 93% of which appear only once. The record originates from a study of shared clonotypes between healthy human individuals. About the research overall: The composition of the donors was a couple of women and three men aged 18 to 49.

Study-wide results and limits: Non-shared clonotypes displayed generation probabilities falling below those of clonotypes present in all four donors.

V lost 2 bases and J lost 7, with 21 bases in between. The germline gives CDR1 MNHNS, CDR2 SASEGT. This CDR3 has 17 residues. CD45RO-negative CD8 cells positively selected for CCR7 made up the naive population, which excluded terminally differentiated effector memory CD45RA+ cells. This sequence was found in a man between 18 and 29 years old in good health. Some clones in this sample may be carry-over from other donors' samples. Sequenced input: naive CD8+ T cells from PBMCs. J is TRBJ1-5 and V is TRBV6-1, with a tentative D call TRBD1 (5 bases). CDR3 protein: CASSEWGGAYRDQPQHF. CDR3 sequence (DNA): TGTGCCAGCAGTGAATGGGGAGGGGCCTACCGGGACCAGCCCCAGCATTTT.